This record covers a single T cell receptor beta chain. Its target is not known. CDR3 length equals 13 residues. The V gene lost 6 bases and the J gene lost 4 bases, with 12 bases spanning the gap. Germline CDR1 is SGHTA and CDR2 is FQGTGA. Cells sorted as Tregs were CD4+, CD25+ and CD127-/low. Full-length variable regions came from constant-region reverse primers plus semi-nested Nested Universal Primer A PCR. In TCRdb, the 5' RACE reads were re-called with MiXCR into one record per CDR3 protein. This sample has fewer than 12,000 distinct CDR3 sequences; roughly 17% occur once, and the top ten carry approximately 4.2%. Study-wide points: Tumor memory CD4+ T cell TCR gene usage clustered with blood and lymph node memory CD4+ cells and lymph node naive CD4+ cells. Tumor-infiltrating Treg TCR alpha and beta sequences overlapped most with tumor naive CD4+ T cells, then blood naive. Whole repertoires were not studied in the larger cohort, only one V-J beta rearrangement.

The chain links TRBV7-3 to TRBJ1-1; D is uncertain. The source of this sequence is a female donor with breast cancer. The material sequenced was Tregs sorted from a lymph node. CDR3 DNA sequence: TGTGCCAGCAGTCCGGTGTTATTCACTGAAGCTTTCTTT. Its protein product is CASSPVLFTEAFF.